These T cell receptor beta chains were read from a single sample in a study of blood T cells in healthy people across ages. TCRdb re-called the 5' RACE reads with MiXCR, one entry per CDR3 protein. The sample carries about 1.4 million distinct CDR3 sequences, around 59% recorded once. The sequenced sample was blood. The source of these receptors is a man between 18 and 35 years old in good health. The CDR3 runs from the conserved cysteine through the conserved F or W. The D gene is left open where the match is weak. A row's size may be missing; if present it is once, few, many or a size class.

clone_size: NA; d_call: NA; j_call: TRBJ1-2; v_call: TRBV29-1; cdr3_aa: CSVTLTEYGYTF; cdr3_nt: TGCAGCGTCACTTTGACAGAATATGGCTACACCTTC
clone_size: NA; d_call: TRBD1; j_call: TRBJ2-5; v_call: TRBV6-6; cdr3_aa: CASLEAWDRGHEQYF; cdr3_nt: TGTGCCAGCCTCGAAGCTTGGGACAGGGGGCATGAGCAGTACTTC
clone_size: NA; d_call: NA; j_call: TRBJ1-2; v_call: TRBV6-1; cdr3_aa: CASSHELAGGYGYTF; cdr3_nt: TGTGCCAGCAGTCACGAACTAGCGGGAGGGTATGGCTACACCTTC
clone_size: NA; d_call: NA; j_call: TRBJ2-3; v_call: TRBV5-1; cdr3_aa: CASSLALEADTQYF; cdr3_nt: TGCGCCAGCAGCTTGGCACTAGAGGCAGATACGCAGTATTTT
clone_size: few; d_call: TRBD1; j_call: TRBJ1-5; v_call: TRBV20-1; cdr3_aa: CSAPTGLSNQPQHF; cdr3_nt: TGCAGTGCCCCGACAGGGCTGAGCAATCAGCCCCAGCATTTT
clone_size: few; d_call: NA; j_call: TRBJ2-1; v_call: TRBV5-1; cdr3_aa: CASSPHASDSYNEQFF; cdr3_nt: TGCGCCAGCAGCCCCCACGCTAGCGACTCCTACAATGAGCAGTTCTTC
clone_size: once; d_call: NA; j_call: TRBJ2-7; v_call: TRBV20-1; cdr3_aa: CSARSQFSSYNEQYF; cdr3_nt: TGCAGTGCTAGATCCCAGTTTAGCTCCTACAATGAGCAGTACTTC
clone_size: few; d_call: NA; j_call: TRBJ2-3; v_call: TRBV27; cdr3_aa: CASSLGSSRDTQYF; cdr3_nt: TGTGCCAGCAGTTTAGGGAGTAGTCGAGATACGCAGTATTTT
clone_size: NA; d_call: TRBD1; j_call: TRBJ1-2; v_call: TRBV12-3/TRBV12-4; cdr3_aa: CASKMTGIDGYTF; cdr3_nt: TGTGCCAGCAAAATGACAGGGATCGATGGCTACACCTTC
clone_size: NA; d_call: TRBD1; j_call: TRBJ1-2; v_call: TRBV4-1; cdr3_aa: CASSQNGGQGAGYTF; cdr3_nt: TGCGCCAGCAGCCAGAACGGGGGACAGGGAGCTGGCTACACCTTC
clone_size: once; d_call: TRBD2; j_call: TRBJ2-5; v_call: TRBV3-1; cdr3_aa: CASSPGTSGFEQYF; cdr3_nt: TGTGCCAGCAGCCCCGGGACTAGCGGGTTTGAGCAGTACTTC
clone_size: NA; d_call: NA; j_call: TRBJ2-7; v_call: TRBV29-1; cdr3_aa: CSVEVPPYEQYF; cdr3_nt: TGCAGCGTTGAGGTGCCTCCCTACGAGCAGTACTTC
clone_size: NA; d_call: NA; j_call: TRBJ2-3; v_call: TRBV6-4; cdr3_aa: CASSDSTAPSTDTQYF; cdr3_nt: TGTGCCAGCAGTGACTCGACCGCTCCTAGCACAGATACGCAGTATTTT
clone_size: NA; d_call: TRBD2; j_call: TRBJ2-7; v_call: TRBV5-5; cdr3_aa: CASSFGTSGLYEQYF; cdr3_nt: TGTGCCAGCAGCTTTGGGACTAGCGGATTGTACGAGCAGTACTTC
clone_size: NA; d_call: NA; j_call: TRBJ1-1; v_call: TRBV27; cdr3_aa: CASSFRWNTEAFF; cdr3_nt: TGTGCCAGCAGTTTTCGATGGAACACTGAAGCTTTCTTT
clone_size: few; d_call: NA; j_call: TRBJ2-1; v_call: TRBV5-5; cdr3_aa: CASTQGGVTNEQFF; cdr3_nt: TGTGCCAGCACCCAGGGGGGGGTTACAAATGAGCAGTTCTTC
clone_size: NA; d_call: NA; j_call: TRBJ2-7; v_call: TRBV5-5; cdr3_aa: CASSLAGLPDYEQYF; cdr3_nt: TGTGCCAGCAGCTTGGCCGGGCTACCCGACTACGAGCAGTACTTC
clone_size: NA; d_call: TRBD1; j_call: TRBJ1-2; v_call: TRBV12-3/TRBV12-4; cdr3_aa: CASRPLQGKGYGYTF; cdr3_nt: TGTGCCAGCAGGCCTCTACAGGGGAAGGGCTATGGCTACACCTTC
clone_size: once; d_call: TRBD1; j_call: TRBJ1-5; v_call: TRBV5-5; cdr3_aa: CASSLGVDRGKGQPQHF; cdr3_nt: TGTGCCAGCAGCTTGGGGGTCGACAGGGGAAAGGGTCAGCCCCAGCATTTT
clone_size: once; d_call: TRBD1; j_call: TRBJ1-4; v_call: TRBV4-3; cdr3_aa: CASSRVPTGGEKLFF; cdr3_nt: TGCGCCAGCAGCCGAGTCCCAACAGGGGGCGAAAAACTGTTTTTT
clone_size: few; d_call: TRBD1; j_call: TRBJ1-1; v_call: TRBV27; cdr3_aa: CASSADRGNTEAFF; cdr3_nt: TGTGCCAGCAGTGCGGACAGGGGGAACACTGAAGCTTTCTTT
clone_size: NA; d_call: TRBD1; j_call: TRBJ2-7; v_call: TRBV4-1; cdr3_aa: CASSDPGQGLYEQYF; cdr3_nt: TGCGCCAGCAGCGACCCGGGACAGGGTCTCTACGAGCAGTACTTC
clone_size: NA; d_call: NA; j_call: TRBJ2-1; v_call: TRBV20-1; cdr3_aa: CSASVGGYNEQFF; cdr3_nt: TGCAGTGCTAGTGTGGGGGGATACAATGAGCAGTTCTTC
clone_size: few; d_call: NA; j_call: TRBJ1-2; v_call: TRBV10-3; cdr3_aa: CAISEIRGNYGYTF; cdr3_nt: TGTGCCATCAGTGAGATCCGGGGAAACTATGGCTACACCTTC
clone_size: few; d_call: TRBD2; j_call: TRBJ2-7; v_call: TRBV11-2; cdr3_aa: CASRTGTSVLYEQYF; cdr3_nt: TGTGCCAGCAGGACCGGGACTAGCGTCCTCTACGAGCAGTACTTC
clone_size: once; d_call: NA; j_call: TRBJ2-1; v_call: TRBV4-1; cdr3_aa: CASSQGGASIYVQFF; cdr3_nt: TGCGCCAGCAGCCAAGGGGGGGCTAGCATCTATGTGCAGTTCTTC
clone_size: NA; d_call: TRBD2; j_call: TRBJ2-3; v_call: TRBV12-3/TRBV12-4; cdr3_aa: CASSLRLAGLADTQYF; cdr3_nt: TGTGCCAGCAGTTTAAGACTAGCGGGGTTAGCAGATACGCAGTATTTT
clone_size: few; d_call: TRBD2; j_call: TRBJ2-5; v_call: TRBV5-1; cdr3_aa: CASSPGRGRAETQYF; cdr3_nt: TGCGCCAGCAGCCCAGGACGGGGGAGGGCAGAGACCCAGTACTTC
clone_size: NA; d_call: TRBD2; j_call: TRBJ2-7; v_call: TRBV4-1; cdr3_aa: CASSPAGGRTYEQYF; cdr3_nt: TGCGCCAGCAGCCCAGCGGGGGGGCGAACCTACGAGCAGTACTTC
clone_size: few; d_call: NA; j_call: TRBJ1-5; v_call: TRBV7-9; cdr3_aa: CASSLSVMRGAQPQHF; cdr3_nt: TGTGCCAGCAGCTTAAGCGTAATGAGGGGGGCTCAGCCCCAGCATTTT
clone_size: few; d_call: NA; j_call: TRBJ2-7; v_call: TRBV20-1; cdr3_aa: CSASRQAHEQYF; cdr3_nt: TGCAGTGCTTCCCGACAGGCCCACGAGCAGTACTTC
clone_size: NA; d_call: NA; j_call: TRBJ1-2; v_call: TRBV7-2; cdr3_aa: CASSLLGVGGYTF; cdr3_nt: TGTGCCAGCAGCCTCCTGGGGGTGGGTGGCTACACCTTC
clone_size: NA; d_call: TRBD1; j_call: TRBJ2-5; v_call: TRBV10-3; cdr3_aa: CAISESPGGGLQETQYF; cdr3_nt: TGTGCCATCAGTGAGTCCCCAGGGGGTGGCCTCCAAGAGACCCAGTACTTC
clone_size: NA; d_call: NA; j_call: TRBJ1-1; v_call: TRBV5-1; cdr3_aa: CASSQIQQNTEAFF; cdr3_nt: TGCGCCAGCAGCCAAATACAGCAGAACACTGAAGCTTTCTTT
clone_size: NA; d_call: NA; j_call: TRBJ2-4; v_call: TRBV4-1; cdr3_aa: CASSQVAGNKNIQYF; cdr3_nt: TGCGCCAGCAGCCAAGTTGCGGGGAACAAAAACATTCAGTACTTC
clone_size: NA; d_call: NA; j_call: TRBJ2-2; v_call: TRBV24-1; cdr3_aa: CATSNTEINTGELFF; cdr3_nt: TGTGCCACCAGTAACACAGAGATCAACACCGGGGAGCTGTTTTTT
clone_size: once; d_call: NA; j_call: TRBJ1-6; v_call: TRBV20-1; cdr3_aa: CSARGTGTTRSSYNSPLHF; cdr3_nt: TGCAGTGCTAGAGGGACGGGTACGACGAGGAGCTCCTATAATTCACCCCTCCACTTT
clone_size: NA; d_call: TRBD1; j_call: TRBJ2-5; v_call: TRBV28; cdr3_aa: CASGRDRDLQETQYF; cdr3_nt: TGTGCCAGCGGCCGAGACAGGGACCTCCAAGAGACCCAGTACTTC
clone_size: NA; d_call: TRBD1; j_call: TRBJ1-2; v_call: TRBV2; cdr3_aa: CASRGRTGLYGYTF; cdr3_nt: TGTGCCAGCAGGGGGAGGACAGGCCTCTATGGCTACACCTTC
clone_size: NA; d_call: NA; j_call: TRBJ1-2; v_call: TRBV10-3; cdr3_aa: CAINRDGYNGYTF; cdr3_nt: TGTGCCATCAACCGAGACGGGTATAATGGCTACACCTTC
clone_size: NA; d_call: NA; j_call: TRBJ2-7; v_call: TRBV5-1; cdr3_aa: CASSSVGDHGEQYF; cdr3_nt: TGCGCCAGCAGCTCGGTGGGCGACCACGGGGAGCAGTACTTC
clone_size: NA; d_call: TRBD2; j_call: TRBJ2-1; v_call: TRBV5-5; cdr3_aa: CASSRTSGSDERFF; cdr3_nt: TGTGCCAGCAGCAGGACTAGCGGGAGCGATGAGCGGTTCTTC
clone_size: NA; d_call: TRBD1; j_call: TRBJ2-7; v_call: TRBV28; cdr3_aa: CASSFPRTGDYEQYF; cdr3_nt: TGTGCCAGCAGTTTTCCAAGGACAGGTGACTACGAGCAGTACTTC
clone_size: NA; d_call: NA; j_call: TRBJ2-7; v_call: TRBV4-1; cdr3_aa: CASSQVLNEQYF; cdr3_nt: TGCGCCAGCAGCCAAGTTCTCAATGAGCAGTACTTC
clone_size: NA; d_call: TRBD1; j_call: TRBJ1-5; v_call: TRBV12-3/TRBV12-4; cdr3_aa: CASSFGQGASNQPQHF; cdr3_nt: TGTGCCAGCAGTTTCGGACAGGGGGCTAGCAATCAGCCCCAGCATTTT
clone_size: once; d_call: TRBD2; j_call: TRBJ2-7; v_call: TRBV20-1; cdr3_aa: CSAVTSETYEQYF; cdr3_nt: TGCAGTGCGGTGACTAGCGAGACCTACGAGCAGTACTTC
clone_size: NA; d_call: TRBD2; j_call: TRBJ2-3; v_call: TRBV6-2/TRBV6-3; cdr3_aa: CASSRSGSDTDTQYF; cdr3_nt: TGTGCCAGCAGTCGTAGCGGGAGTGACACAGATACGCAGTATTTT
clone_size: NA; d_call: NA; j_call: TRBJ2-7; v_call: TRBV4-3; cdr3_aa: CASSQGIGLDEQYF; cdr3_nt: TGCGCCAGCAGCCAAGGAATAGGGCTAGACGAGCAGTACTTC
clone_size: NA; d_call: TRBD2; j_call: TRBJ2-1; v_call: TRBV7-9; cdr3_aa: CASSFPGLAVNEQFF; cdr3_nt: TGTGCCAGCAGCTTTCCGGGACTAGCGGTTAATGAGCAGTTCTTC
clone_size: NA; d_call: TRBD2; j_call: TRBJ2-7; v_call: TRBV20-1; cdr3_aa: CSASPTLAGLDAYEQYF; cdr3_nt: TGCAGTGCTAGCCCGACCCTAGCGGGACTAGATGCCTACGAGCAGTACTTC
clone_size: NA; d_call: TRBD2; j_call: TRBJ2-1; v_call: TRBV19; cdr3_aa: CATTLASGSYNEQFF; cdr3_nt: TGTGCCACCACCCTTGCTAGCGGGAGCTACAATGAGCAGTTCTTC
clone_size: NA; d_call: TRBD2; j_call: TRBJ2-1; v_call: TRBV28; cdr3_aa: CASSQTGTRTNEQFF; cdr3_nt: TGTGCCAGCAGTCAAACCGGGACTAGAACCAATGAGCAGTTCTTC